This T cell receptor beta chain was identified in a study of early T cells in non-severe SARS-CoV-2 infection. Study in general: Bulk RNA isolated from unsorted whole blood underwent sequencing; chains were not paired.

Germline CDR1 and CDR2: SGHTA and FQGTGA. The CDR3 extends over 13 amino acids. Unique molecular identifiers were affixed to single, distinct cDNA molecules. Using its own MiXCR run on the 5' RACE reads, TCRdb lists one record per CDR3 protein. This sample has around 30,000 distinct CDR3 sequences; around 6% occur once, and the top ten carry approximately 6.5%. A note on this clonotype: What it recognizes is unknown. A read error is possible here, since a much larger clone lies one base away.

Study-wide results and caveats: Database matching using VDJdb favored anti-spike CD8 responses, with private and CD4 specificities left missing.

Sequenced material: whole blood. The sequence was collected from an adult who was a healthcare worker with PCR-confirmed SARS-CoV-2 infection or an uninfected control (not recorded which). The chain links TRBV7-3 to TRBJ2-3, with a tentative D call TRBD2 (5 bases). Written as DNA, the CDR3 is TGTGCCAGCAGCTCAGGACTCACAGTTACGCAGTATTTT. Residues: CASSSGLTVTQYF.